This entry features one T cell receptor beta chain sequence. Its target is unknown. Patients had received no treatment of any kind before thyroid surgery. The CDR3 consists of 14 residues. The germline V gene encodes CDR1 MNHNS and CDR2 SASEGT. Trimming stripped 3 bases from V and 0 bases from J, with 8 bases between. The data derive from a study of metastatic and nonmetastatic thyroid tumors. At the level of the study: A comparison of repertoires was made across blood and tumor or nodule tissue from malignant and benign thyroid patients. General study findings and limits: It was reported that TCR beta diversity was significantly higher in malignant thyroid tumors than benign nodules, in blood and tumor.

The authors' processing: Construction of a distant-metastasis classifier for papillary thyroid cancer relied on CDR3 differences across clinicopathological groups. MiXCR reprocessed the PCR reads for TCRdb. For this entry, the V and J calls and clone size follow TCRdb and not the study's own pipeline. The table records approximately 37,000 clones, over 20% of them present only once. The V and J genes are TRBV6-1 and TRBJ1-1; D gene uncertain. The receptor comes from a male donor with papillary thyroid cancer or a benign thyroid nodule (not recorded which). Some clones in this sample may be carry-over from other donors' samples. The sample taken for sequencing was tumor tissue. DNA for the CDR3: TGTGCCAGCAGTGATTCCACAATGAACACTGAAGCTTTCTTT. Protein product: CASSDSTMNTEAFF.